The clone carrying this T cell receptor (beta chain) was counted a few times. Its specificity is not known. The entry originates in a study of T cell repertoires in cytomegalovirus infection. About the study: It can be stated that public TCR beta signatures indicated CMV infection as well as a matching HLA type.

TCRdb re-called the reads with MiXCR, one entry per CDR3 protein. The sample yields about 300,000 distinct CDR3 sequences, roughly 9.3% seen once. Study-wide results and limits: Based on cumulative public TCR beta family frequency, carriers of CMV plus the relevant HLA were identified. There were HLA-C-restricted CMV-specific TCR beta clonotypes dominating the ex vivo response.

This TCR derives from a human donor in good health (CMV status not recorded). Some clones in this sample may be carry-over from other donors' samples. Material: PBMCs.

The CDR3 reads CSADRTGRDEKLFF. CDR3 in DNA: TGCAGTGCGGATCGGACAGGGCGGGATGAAAAACTGTTTTTT. The rearrangement links TRBV20-1 to TRBJ1-4; 8 positions match TRBD1. The CDR3 spans 14 residues. CDR1 DFQATT and CDR2 SNEGSKA come from the germline V gene (reference sequence). Trimming at V came to 6 bases and at J to 6 bases, leaving 9 bases not matched to a gene.